This is a list of T cell receptor beta chains from one sample in a study of OX40 agonist ivuxolimab in advanced cancers. Clones were sequenced by immunoSEQ multiplex PCR, and TCRdb holds only the in-frame ones, with some missing. In the table there are fewer than 65,000 clones, roughly 90% of which are singletons. Here the sequenced sample was CD4+ or CD8+ T cells sorted from blood, taken in a trial of the OX40 agonist ivuxolimab. These receptors came from an adult with an advanced solid tumor such as melanoma, head and neck, liver or kidney cancer. The CDR3 runs from the conserved cysteine through the conserved F or W. The order of the fields is J gene, V gene, D gene, CDR3 protein. D genes are given only for firm matches.

TRBJ1-5 | TRBV6-5 | TRBD1 | CASSYFQGDQPQHF
TRBJ2-1 | TRBV5-1 | . | CASRAGIRDEQFF
TRBJ1-2 | TRBV6-5 | TRBD1 | CASSYSNRGDYGYTF
TRBJ2-3 | TRBV18 | . | CASSPKTSESPDTQYF
TRBJ1-4 | TRBV5-1 | TRBD1 | CASSQGGQGAQKLFF
TRBJ2-3 | TRBV9 | . | CASSVGGFTDTQYF
TRBJ2-5 | TRBV5-4 | . | CASSADSKTQYF
TRBJ1-5 | TRBV4-1 | . | CASSPGLGGPYQPQHF
TRBJ1-2 | TRBV11-2 | . | CASSSAKSGYTF
TRBJ1-3 | TRBV5-1 | . | CASSRDTTSGNTIYF
TRBJ2-7 | TRBV4-1 | TRBD1 | CASSQGGQTVYEQYF
TRBJ2-1 | TRBV2 | TRBD2 | CASSWTSGGAYNEQFF
TRBJ2-3 | TRBV18 | TRBD2 | CASSPTGGDTDTQYF
TRBJ2-5 | TRBV9 | TRBD2 | CASSVGLARRPGGETQYF
TRBJ2-7 | TRBV6-6 | . | CASSYQGGYEQYF
TRBJ2-7 | TRBV28 | . | CASRGGDRSYEQYF
TRBJ2-1 | TRBV4-1 | TRBD2 | CASSPGKARGSGNEQFF
TRBJ2-3 | TRBV2 | TRBD1 | CASSERQGRPDTQYF
TRBJ2-7 | TRBV7-2 | . | CASSLQRVYEQYF
TRBJ2-3 | TRBV28 | . | CASSFPGLFSQADTQYF
TRBJ2-3 | TRBV25-1 | TRBD2 | CASSAWLAGSTDTQYF
TRBJ2-2 | TRBV5-1 | . | CASSPRVGDSNTGELFF
TRBJ1-3 | TRBV6-4 | . | CASSDTPFVGPGNTIYF
TRBJ2-7 | TRBV5-6 | . | CASSLKTYEQYF
TRBJ1-1 | TRBV19 | . | CATLPREISNTEAFF
TRBJ2-5 | TRBV11-2 | TRBD1 | CASRPGQQETQYF
TRBJ2-5 | TRBV20-1 | . | CSARDQETQYF
TRBJ1-2 | TRBV27 | TRBD1 | CASSSRDRRYYGYTF
TRBJ2-1 | TRBV27 | . | CASSPLGGSSYNEQFF
TRBJ2-3 | TRBV10-1 | . | CASSDSASTDTQYF
TRBJ2-1 | TRBV19 | TRBD2 | CASTAGLALYNEQFF
TRBJ1-1 | TRBV19 | . | CASTPGRQLNTEAFF
TRBJ2-5 | TRBV5-1 | . | CASSPGSQETQYF
TRBJ2-2 | TRBV5-1 | . | CASSLGPGNTGELFF
TRBJ1-5 | TRBV10-3 | . | CAISGAGYNQPQHF
TRBJ1-5 | TRBV6-5 | . | CASSYSYRANQPQHF